This T cell receptor beta chain is from a study of PD-1 blockade in classical Hodgkin lymphoma. The time point denotes: cycle 4 day 1 (C4D1), after about 6 weeks of nivolumab. There was relapse after autologous stem cell transplantation in every patient, and there was variation in brentuximab vedotin exposure. The CD4+ T cells used were purified from thawed PBMCs through magnetic negative selection. As for this clone: The antigen is undetermined.

Trimming removed 4 bases from V and 9 bases from J; junction bases left unmatched: 10. The CDR3 runs to 15 residues. Germline CDR1 reads SGHRS; CDR2 reads YFSETQ. Findings and limits, study-wide: A reduction in baseline TCR diversity was reportedly seen in newly diagnosed patients relative to healthy donors. Later analyses included only patients treated at least 1 year post-ASCT. A significant rise in TCR diversity was seen by C4D1 for CD4+ cells but not for CD8+ cells.

Data came from immunoSEQ multiplex PCR; TCRdb stores just in-frame clones and leaves some out. The profile covers around 31,000 clones, with around 84% appearing a single time and around 0.85% taken by the ten largest. The V and J genes are TRBV5-1 and TRBJ2-1; 10 nucleotides match TRBD2. Source: CD4+ T cells from blood, taken before the fourth cycle of nivolumab. This TCR was recovered from a human donor with classical Hodgkin lymphoma. The CDR3 reads CASSPEAGGPSEQFF. The DNA for the CDR3 is TGCGCCAGCAGCCCAGAAGCGGGGGGGCCTAGTGAGCAGTTCTTC.